These 22 T cell receptor beta chains were sequenced from one sample in a study of shared clonotypes between healthy human individuals. The data were produced by immunoSEQ multiplex PCR, yet TCRdb's version contains in-frame clones alone and is incomplete. The repertoire includes around 2,000,000 clones, around 96% of them detected once, and more than 0.95% sits in the top ten. In the naive CD8 group, cells lacked CD45RO and were positively selected for CCR7, so terminally differentiated effector memory CD45RA+ cells were left out. Sequenced material: naive CD8+ T cells sorted from blood. These receptors all stem from a man aged 18 to 29 in good health.

The chain has TRBV2 and TRBJ2-1; D call uncertain. CDR3 size: 13 residues. Per germline, CDR1 SNHLY and CDR2 FYNNEI. V was shortened by 10 bases and J by 0 bases, with 10 bases between the two germline ends. CDR3 sequence (DNA): TGTGCCACACGCACCTCCTCCTACAATGAGCAGTTCTTC. It yields the protein CATRTSSYNEQFF. Looking up the rest from reference TRBV2 and TRBJ2-1 gives the full variable domain: EPEVTQTPSHQVTQMGQEVILRCVPISNHLYFYWYRQILGQKVEFLVSFYNNEISEKSEIFDDQFSVERPDGSNFTLKIRSTKLEDSAMYFCATRTSSYNEQFFGPGTRLTVL.

The rearrangement uses TRBV27 and TRBJ1-1; D uncertain. The ends were cut back, 1 base at V and 5 bases at J, with 14 bases in the middle. The CDR3 spans 15 residues. Germline V gene lookup returns CDR1 MNHEY and CDR2 SMNVEV (reference sequence). The CDR3 nucleotides are TGTGCCAGCAGTTTATACGGCCCGGGTTCAACTGAAGCTTTCTTT. It is translated as CASSLYGPGSTEAFF.

The gene calls are TRBV5-6 and TRBJ2-7, with 9 bases identical to TRBD1. The germline V gene has CDR1 SGHDT and CDR2 YYEEEE. The CDR3 runs to 17 residues. V was pared by 3 bases and J by 2 bases, with 12 bases of the junction left unmatched. CDR3 amino acids: CASSSWGLQGATYEQYF. CDR3 nucleotides: TGTGCCAGCAGCTCTTGGGGCCTACAGGGGGCTACCTACGAGCAGTACTTC.

This rearrangement joins TRBV5-1 to TRBJ1-2; TRBD1 matches at 11 bases. V lost 7 bases to trimming and J lost 4 bases; unmatched junction nucleotides: 9. Germline CDR1 reads SGHRS; CDR2 reads YFSETQ. There are 15 residues in the CDR3. For the CDR3, the DNA is TGCGCCAGCTGTCCCGGGACAGGGGGTCTCTATGGCTACACCTTC. Translated, it gives CASCPGTGGLYGYTF.

Here the CDR3 reads CAISPTVAQETQYF. The CDR3 DNA is TGTGCCATCTCACCTACAGTGGCACAAGAGACCCAGTACTTC. J is TRBJ2-5 and V is TRBV10-3; D ambiguous. V lost 8 bases, J lost 2 bases, and 15 bases lay in between. Germline V CDR1 and CDR2: ENHRY, SYGVKD. This CDR3 is built from 14 residues.

V and J are TRBV5-8 and TRBJ2-7, with D perhaps assigned TRBD1 or TRBD2 (5 bases each). This CDR3 is built from 13 residues. CDR1 is SGHTS and CDR2 is YDEGEE in the germline V gene. Trimming left V 5 bases short and J 6 bases short, with 15 bases between. The CDR3 protein is CASSPGSRVEQYF. CDR3 coding DNA: TGTGCCAGCAGTCCGGGATCCAGGGTCGAGCAGTACTTC.

This clone was seen a single time. This chain joins TRBV6-5 and TRBJ1-1; 7 positions agree with TRBD1. Trimming at V came to 6 bases and at J to 0 bases, leaving 7 bases not matched to a gene. The CDR3 runs to 15 residues. Germline V gene lookup returns CDR1 MNHEY and CDR2 SVGAGI. This chain's CDR3 is CASRSQGGMNTEAFF. The CDR3 DNA reads TGTGCCAGCAGGTCTCAGGGGGGCATGAACACTGAAGCTTTCTTT.

The chain couples TRBV5-1 to TRBJ1-1; 8 bases fit TRBD1. Per the germline V gene, CDR1 is SGHRS and CDR2 is YFSETQ. This CDR3 comprises 17 residues. V trimming: 5 bases; J trimming: 0 bases; junction bases outside the gene matches: 12. The CDR3 nucleotides read TGCGCCAGCAGGGATGGTACAGGGGGTGGGATGAACACTGAAGCTTTCTTT. As protein: CASRDGTGGGMNTEAFF.

The rearrangement uses TRBV28 and TRBJ1-3, with a possible D match to TRBD1 (6 bases). Germline CDR1 MDHEN, CDR2 SYDVKM. The V end was cut by 0 bases, the J end by 0 bases, with 12 bases between. The CDR3 spans 17 residues. Here the CDR3 DNA reads TGTGCCAGCAGTTTATGGGAACAGGGAAACTCTGGAAACACCATATATTTT. Encoded protein: CASSLWEQGNSGNTIYF.

The rearrangement links TRBV7-9 to TRBJ2-4, with D perhaps matching TRBD1 (7 bases). This CDR3 comprises 19 residues. V shed 3 bases and J shed 0 bases, with 21 bases lying between them. Germline V CDR1 and CDR2: SEHNR, FQNEAQ (reference sequence). The DNA for the CDR3 is TGTGCCAGCAGCTTTGACAGGGAGGTTAAACCAATAGCCAAAAACATTCAGTACTTC. Translation gives CASSFDREVKPIAKNIQYF.

This clone appeared once. V usage is TRBV29-1 and J usage is TRBJ2-1, with D perhaps assigned TRBD1 or TRBD2 (6 bases each). CDR1 is SQVTM, CDR2 ANQGSEA, per germline. Deletions cut 4 bases from V and 10 bases from J, with 11 bases between. The CDR3 is 11 residues long. CDR3 sequence: CSVGLGGEQFF. In DNA, the CDR3 is TGCAGCGTTGGCCTGGGGGGCGAGCAGTTCTTC.

This chain uses TRBV5-6 with TRBJ1-5; D is uncertain. The CDR3 has 15 amino acids. V lost 1 base to trimming and J lost 0 bases, with 8 bases between them. The germline V gene has CDR1 SGHDT and CDR2 YYEEEE. The CDR3 nucleotides read TGTGCCAGCAGCTTGTGGCGGGATAGCAATCAGCCCCAGCATTTT. This sequence encodes CASSLWRDSNQPQHF.

The gene calls are TRBV18 and TRBJ2-7; 7 nucleotides line up with TRBD1. Germline V gene lookup returns CDR1 KGHSH and CDR2 LQKENI. The junction had 11 bases not matched to a gene; V was cut back by 5 bases and J by 4 bases. This CDR3 is 15 amino acids long. CDR3 in amino acids: CASSSYQGQLYEQYF. Here the CDR3 DNA reads TGTGCCAGCTCATCCTACCAGGGACAGTTATACGAGCAGTACTTC.

The chain joins TRBV27 to TRBJ1-5, with D possibly TRBD1 on 6 matching bases. From germline, CDR1 is MNHEY and CDR2 SMNVEV (reference sequence). This CDR3 region has 15 residues. Trimming pared 5 bases from V and 3 bases from J, leaving 14 bases between. This chain's CDR3 is CASSPQGFSNQPQHF. In DNA, the CDR3 is TGTGCCAGCAGTCCCCAGGGGTTCTCCAATCAGCCCCAGCATTTT.

The gene calls are TRBV7-9 and TRBJ2-7; 7 nucleotides match TRBD2. The CDR3 is made up of 15 amino acids. V dropped 4 bases and J dropped 4; count of bases not matched to a gene: 10. CDR1 and CDR2 (germline): SEHNR, FQNEAQ (reference sequence). The CDR3 DNA reads TGTGCCAGCAGCTCACCTCTCGGGGGGTGGTACGAGCAGTACTTC. It yields the protein CASSSPLGGWYEQYF.

For this clone: The same CDR3 also results from other DNA sequences found in this sample. This rearrangement joins TRBV30 to TRBJ1-2; 7 nucleotides line up with TRBD1. Trimming took 0 bases from V and 6 from J; bases not matched to a gene: 7. This CDR3 comprises 14 residues. Germline CDR1 and CDR2: GTSNPN and SVGIG (reference sequence). The CDR3 loop reads CAWSVLGQGDGYTF. DNA for the CDR3: TGTGCCTGGAGTGTACTCGGGCAGGGGGATGGCTACACCTTC.

The chain recombines TRBV25-1 with TRBJ2-7, with a weak D call TRBD2 (7 bases). Germline V gives CDR1 MGHDK, CDR2 SYGVNS. The CDR3 loop spans 12 amino acids. Trimming cost V 4 bases and J 6 bases, with 10 bases left between them. CDR3 sequence reads: CASSGGGPEQYF. In DNA form, the CDR3 reads TGTGCCAGCAGTGGGGGGGGGCCCGAGCAGTACTTC.

V and J are TRBV11-2 and TRBJ1-1, with no clear D. This CDR3 has 13 amino acids. Trimming pared 1 base from V and 8 bases from J, leaving 11 bases between. The germline V gene has CDR1 SGHAT and CDR2 FQNNGV. This CDR3 reads CASSLVLLQEAFF. CDR3 DNA sequence: TGTGCCAGCAGCTTAGTACTCCTCCAGGAAGCTTTCTTT.

This rearrangement joins TRBV7-9 to TRBJ2-5; TRBD1 matches 11 bases. CDR3 length: 15 residues. The V segment lost 4 bases and the J segment 4 bases; nucleotides outside the gene matches: 5. Germline CDR1 is SEHNR and CDR2 is FQNEAQ (reference sequence). Written as DNA, the CDR3 is TGTGCCAGCAGCTCGGACAGGGGGCACCGAGAGACCCAGTACTTC. This gives the protein CASSSDRGHRETQYF.

V is TRBV5-6 and J is TRBJ2-1; a weak D match, TRBD2 (6 bases). Germline V gives CDR1 SGHDT, CDR2 YYEEEE. The CDR3 runs to 15 residues. Trimming cost V 3 bases and J 6 bases, with 16 bases left between them. The CDR3 sequence is CASSSVGGLGNEQFF. The CDR3 region has the DNA TGTGCCAGCAGCTCGGTCGGGGGTCTCGGCAATGAGCAGTTCTTC.

CDR3: CASSLAHIYTEAFF. The CDR3 coding sequence is TGTGCCAGCAGTTTAGCACATATTTACACTGAAGCTTTCTTT. The rearrangement uses TRBV27 and TRBJ1-1; D is uncertain. The CDR3 is made up of 14 amino acids. CDR1 is MNHEY and CDR2 is SMNVEV in the germline V gene (reference sequence). The V and J ends lost 2 bases and 3 bases respectively, with 10 bases between them.

The chain recombines TRBV19 with TRBJ2-5; TRBD1 agrees at 10 bases. This CDR3 region has 17 residues. Per the germline V gene, CDR1 is LNHDA and CDR2 is SQIVND (reference sequence). V was clipped by 4 bases and J by 1 base; unmatched bases: 9. The CDR3 region is CASSTWTGGGFQETQYF. The CDR3 DNA is TGTGCCAGTAGTACCTGGACAGGGGGTGGGTTCCAAGAGACCCAGTACTTC. Drawing the rest from reference TRBV19 and TRBJ2-5, the complete variable domain is DGGITQSPKYLFRKEGQNVTLSCEQNLNHDAMYWYRQDPGQGLRLIYYSQIVNDFQKGDIAEGYSVSREKKESFPLTVTSAQKNPTAFYLCASSTWTGGGFQETQYFGPGTRLLVL.